The T cell receptor (beta chain) under discussion was sequenced for a study of cytomegalovirus exposure and HLA in healthy donors. Study-wide context: Most genotyped donors, 65% to 90% of about 430, had Caucasian-associated genetic ancestry.

Every donor was a healthy person donating bone marrow. Study-wide results and limits: Through in vitro validation, three CMV-associated chains were shown to be specific for CMV antigens. Rare TCR sequences dominated, though some public TCRs recurred in many donors.

Amplification used 60 Vbeta primers and 13 Jbeta primers. Data came from immunoSEQ multiplex PCR; TCRdb stores just in-frame clones and leaves some out. The sample contains approximately 290,000 clones, 80% of which appear only once. This clone was counted only a few times. Its antigen is currently unknown. The germline CDR1 and CDR2 sequences are SNHLY and FYNNEI. This CDR3 has 15 amino acids. V lost 5 bases and J lost 3; bases outside the gene matches: 6. This receptor was obtained from a girl aged 2-15 years in good health and CMV-seronegative. This chain joins TRBV2 and TRBJ1-4, with 7 bases aligning to TRBD1. The sequencing sample was made of PBMCs. The CDR3 is CASSISGQSNEKLFF. CDR3 nucleotide sequence: TGTGCCAGCAGTATTTCGGGACAGTCTAATGAAAAACTGTTTTTT.